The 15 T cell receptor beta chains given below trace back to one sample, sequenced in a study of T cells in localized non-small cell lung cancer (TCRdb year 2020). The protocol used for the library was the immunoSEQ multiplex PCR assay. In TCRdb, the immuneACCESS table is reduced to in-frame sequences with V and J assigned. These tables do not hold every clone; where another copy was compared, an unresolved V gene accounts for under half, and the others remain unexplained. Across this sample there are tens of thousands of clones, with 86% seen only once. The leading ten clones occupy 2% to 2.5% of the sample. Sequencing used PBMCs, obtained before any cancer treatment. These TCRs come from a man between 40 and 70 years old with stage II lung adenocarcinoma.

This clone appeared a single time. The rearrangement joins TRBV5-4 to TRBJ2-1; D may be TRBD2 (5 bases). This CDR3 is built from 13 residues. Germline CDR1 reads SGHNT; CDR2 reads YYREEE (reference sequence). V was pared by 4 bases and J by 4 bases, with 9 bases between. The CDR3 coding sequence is TGTGCCAGCAGCCCGGCGGGTTACAATGAGCAGTTCTTC. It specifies CASSPAGYNEQFF.

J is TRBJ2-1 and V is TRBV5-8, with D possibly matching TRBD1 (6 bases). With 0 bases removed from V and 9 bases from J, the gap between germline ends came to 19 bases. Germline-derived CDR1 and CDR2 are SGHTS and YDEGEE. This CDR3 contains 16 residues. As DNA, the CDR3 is TGTGCCAGCAGCTTGGGAGAGTGGCCCGGACAGAGTGAGCAGTTCTTC. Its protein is CASSLGEWPGQSEQFF.

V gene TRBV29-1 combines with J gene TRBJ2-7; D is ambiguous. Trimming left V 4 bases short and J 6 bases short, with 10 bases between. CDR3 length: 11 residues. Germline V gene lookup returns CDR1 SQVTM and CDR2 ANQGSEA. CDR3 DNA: TGCAGCGTTGCCAAGTTTGGCGAGCAGTACTTC. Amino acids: CSVAKFGEQYF.

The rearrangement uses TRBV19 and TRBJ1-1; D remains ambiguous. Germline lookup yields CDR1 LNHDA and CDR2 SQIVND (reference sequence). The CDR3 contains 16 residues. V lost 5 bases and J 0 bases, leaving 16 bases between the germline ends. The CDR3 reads CASSLTLRLLNTEAFF. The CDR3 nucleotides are TGTGCCAGTAGTCTCACCCTGCGACTGCTGAACACTGAAGCTTTCTTT.

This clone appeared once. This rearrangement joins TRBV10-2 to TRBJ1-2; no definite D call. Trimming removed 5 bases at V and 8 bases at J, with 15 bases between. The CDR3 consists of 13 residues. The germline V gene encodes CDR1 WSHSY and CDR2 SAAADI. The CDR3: CASSQHTYGGYTF. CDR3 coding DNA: TGCGCCAGCAGTCAACACACCTACGGAGGCTACACCTTC.

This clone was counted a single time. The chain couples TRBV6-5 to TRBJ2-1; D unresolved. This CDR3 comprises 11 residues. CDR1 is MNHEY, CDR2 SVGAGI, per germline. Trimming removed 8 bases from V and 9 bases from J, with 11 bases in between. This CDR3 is CASRSFSEQFF. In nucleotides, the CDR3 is TGTGCCAGCCGCAGTTTTAGTGAGCAGTTCTTC.

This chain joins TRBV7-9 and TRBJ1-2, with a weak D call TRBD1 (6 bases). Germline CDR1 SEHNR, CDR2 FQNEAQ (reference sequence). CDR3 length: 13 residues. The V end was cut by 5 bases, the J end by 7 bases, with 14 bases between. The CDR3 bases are TGTGCCAGCAGCCGTCGGGCACAGGGTGGCTACACCTTC. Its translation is CASSRRAQGGYTF.

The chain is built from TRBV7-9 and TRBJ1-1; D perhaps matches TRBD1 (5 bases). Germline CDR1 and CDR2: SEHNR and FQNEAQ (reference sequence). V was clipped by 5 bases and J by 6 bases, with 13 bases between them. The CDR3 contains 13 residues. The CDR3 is CASSPQGEAEAFF. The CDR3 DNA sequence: TGTGCCAGCAGCCCGCAGGGAGAAGCTGAAGCTTTCTTT.

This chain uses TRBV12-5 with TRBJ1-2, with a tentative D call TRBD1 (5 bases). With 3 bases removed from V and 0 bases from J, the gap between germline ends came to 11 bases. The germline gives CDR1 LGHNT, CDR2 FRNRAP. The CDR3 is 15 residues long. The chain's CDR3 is CASGLGQTTNYGYTF. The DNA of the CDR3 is TGTGCTAGTGGTTTAGGACAAACCACTAACTATGGCTACACCTTC.

The CDR3 DNA reads as TGTGCCAGCTCACAAGATGGGGAGACCCAGTACTTC. Protein sequence: CASSQDGETQYF. This chain connects TRBV18 to TRBJ2-5; D ambiguous. The CDR3 runs 12 residues. V shed 4 bases and J shed 5 bases, with 8 bases lying between them. The V gene's germline CDR1 is KGHSH and CDR2 LQKENI.

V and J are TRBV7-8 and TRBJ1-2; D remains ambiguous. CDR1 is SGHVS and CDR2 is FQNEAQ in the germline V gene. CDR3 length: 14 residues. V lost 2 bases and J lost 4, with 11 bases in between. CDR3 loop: CASSLRGSGYGYTF. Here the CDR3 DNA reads TGTGCCAGCAGCTTACGCGGCAGTGGCTATGGCTACACCTTC.

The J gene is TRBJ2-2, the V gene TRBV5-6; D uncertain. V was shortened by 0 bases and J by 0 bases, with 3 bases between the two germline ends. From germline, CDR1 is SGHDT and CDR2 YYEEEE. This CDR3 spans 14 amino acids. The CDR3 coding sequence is TGTGCCAGCAGCTTGGACACGAACACCGGGGAGCTGTTTTTT. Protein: CASSLDTNTGELFF.

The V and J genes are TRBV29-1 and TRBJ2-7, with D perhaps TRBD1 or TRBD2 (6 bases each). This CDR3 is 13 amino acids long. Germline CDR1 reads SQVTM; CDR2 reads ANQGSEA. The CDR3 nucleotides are TGCAGCGTCCCCCCCGGGGGCTCCCACGAGCAGTACGTC. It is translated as CSVPPGGSHEQYV.

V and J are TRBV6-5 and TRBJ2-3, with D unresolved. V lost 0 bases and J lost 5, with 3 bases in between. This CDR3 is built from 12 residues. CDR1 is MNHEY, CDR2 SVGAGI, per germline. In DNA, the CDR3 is TGTGCCAGCAGTTACTCAGGAGATACGCAGTATTTT. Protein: CASSYSGDTQYF.

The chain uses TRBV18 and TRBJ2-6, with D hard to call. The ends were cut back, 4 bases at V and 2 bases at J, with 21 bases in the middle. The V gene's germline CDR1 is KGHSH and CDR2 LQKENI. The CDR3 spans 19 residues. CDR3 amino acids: CASSLLGPPWEAGANVLTF. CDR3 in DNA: TGTGCCAGCTCACTTCTAGGGCCTCCATGGGAAGCTGGGGCCAACGTCCTGACTTTC. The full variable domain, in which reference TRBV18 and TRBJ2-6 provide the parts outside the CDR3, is NAGVMQNPRHLVRRRGQEARLRCSPMKGHSHVYWYRQLPEEGLKFMVYLQKENIIDESGMPKERFSAEFPKEGPSILRIQQVVRGDSAAYFCASSLLGPPWEAGANVLTFGAGSRLTVL.